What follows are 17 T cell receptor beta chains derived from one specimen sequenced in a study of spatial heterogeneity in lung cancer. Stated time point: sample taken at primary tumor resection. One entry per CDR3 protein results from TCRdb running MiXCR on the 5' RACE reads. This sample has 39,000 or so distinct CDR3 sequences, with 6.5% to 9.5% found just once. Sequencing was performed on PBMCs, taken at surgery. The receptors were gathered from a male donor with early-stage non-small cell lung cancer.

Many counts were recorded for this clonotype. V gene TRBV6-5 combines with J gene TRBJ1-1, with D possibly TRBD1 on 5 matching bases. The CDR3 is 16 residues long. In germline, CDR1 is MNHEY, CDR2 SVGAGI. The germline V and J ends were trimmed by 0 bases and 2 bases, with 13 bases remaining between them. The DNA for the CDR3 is TGTGCCAGCAGTTACTCGACAGCCCGGGCCAACACTGAAGCTTTCTTT. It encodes CASSYSTARANTEAFF.

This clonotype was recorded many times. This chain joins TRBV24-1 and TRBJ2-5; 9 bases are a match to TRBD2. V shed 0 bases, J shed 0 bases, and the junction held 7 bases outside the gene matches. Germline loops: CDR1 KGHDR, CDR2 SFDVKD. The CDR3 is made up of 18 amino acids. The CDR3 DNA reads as TGTGCCACCAGTGATTTGCGAGGCGGGAGGGTGAACCAAGAGACCCAGTACTTC. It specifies CATSDLRGGRVNQETQYF.

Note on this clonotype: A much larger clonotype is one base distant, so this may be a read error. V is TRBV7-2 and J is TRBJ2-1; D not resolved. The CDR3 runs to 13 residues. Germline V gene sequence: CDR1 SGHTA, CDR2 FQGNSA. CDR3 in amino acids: CASSLGAYNKQFF. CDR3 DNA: TGTGCCAGCAGCTTAGGGGCCTACAATAAGCAGTTCTTC. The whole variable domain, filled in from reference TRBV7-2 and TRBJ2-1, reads GAGVSQSPSNKVTEKGKDVELRCDPISGHTALYWYRQSLGQGLEFLIYFQGNSAPDKSGLPSDRFSAERTGGSVSTLTIQRTQQEDSAVYLCASSLGAYNKQFFGPGTRLTVL.

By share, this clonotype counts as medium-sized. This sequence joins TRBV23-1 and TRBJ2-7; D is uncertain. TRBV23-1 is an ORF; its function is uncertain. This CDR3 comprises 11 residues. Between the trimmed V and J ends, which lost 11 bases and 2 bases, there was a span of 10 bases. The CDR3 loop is CAWSAPYEQYV. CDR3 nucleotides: TGCGCCTGGAGTGCCCCCTACGAGCAGTACGTC.

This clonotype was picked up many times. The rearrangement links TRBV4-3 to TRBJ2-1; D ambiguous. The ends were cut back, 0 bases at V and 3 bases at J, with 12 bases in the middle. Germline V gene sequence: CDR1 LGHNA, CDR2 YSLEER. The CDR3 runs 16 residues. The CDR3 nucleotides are TGCGCCAGCAGCCAAGAAGGGCGGCCGAGCTACAATGAGCAGTTCTTC. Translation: CASSQEGRPSYNEQFF.

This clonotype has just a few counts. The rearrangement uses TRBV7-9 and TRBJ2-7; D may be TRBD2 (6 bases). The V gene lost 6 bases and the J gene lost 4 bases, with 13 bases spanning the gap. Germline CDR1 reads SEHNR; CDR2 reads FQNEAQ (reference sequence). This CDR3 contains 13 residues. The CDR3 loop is CASSPGGAYEQYF. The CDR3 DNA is TGTGCCAGCAGTCCAGGAGGGGCGTACGAGCAGTACTTC.

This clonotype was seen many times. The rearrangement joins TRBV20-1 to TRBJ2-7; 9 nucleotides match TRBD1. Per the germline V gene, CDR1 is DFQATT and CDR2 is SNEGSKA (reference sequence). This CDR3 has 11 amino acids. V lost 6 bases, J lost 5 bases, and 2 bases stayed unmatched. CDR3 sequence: CSAGTGNEQYV. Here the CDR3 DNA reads TGCAGTGCGGGGACAGGGAACGAGCAGTACGTC.

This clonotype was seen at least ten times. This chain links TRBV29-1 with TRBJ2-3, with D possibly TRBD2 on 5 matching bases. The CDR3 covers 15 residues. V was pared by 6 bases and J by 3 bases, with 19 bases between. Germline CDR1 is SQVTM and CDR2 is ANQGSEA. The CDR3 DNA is TGCAGCGTACAACGACCCCGAGGGTCGACAGATACGCAGTATTTT. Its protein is CSVQRPRGSTDTQYF.

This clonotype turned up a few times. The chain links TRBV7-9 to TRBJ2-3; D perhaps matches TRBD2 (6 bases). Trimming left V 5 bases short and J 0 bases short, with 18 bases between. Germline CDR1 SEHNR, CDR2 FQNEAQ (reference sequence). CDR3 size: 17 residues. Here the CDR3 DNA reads TGTGCCAGCAGCCCCCGGGCCATAGCGGAAAGCACAGATACGCAGTATTTT. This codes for CASSPRAIAESTDTQYF.

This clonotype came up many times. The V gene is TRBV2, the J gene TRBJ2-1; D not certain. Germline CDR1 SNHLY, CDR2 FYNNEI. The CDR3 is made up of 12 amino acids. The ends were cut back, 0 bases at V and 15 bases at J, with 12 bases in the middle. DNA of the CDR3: TGTGCCAGCAGTGAAGCTTCATTTTCCCGGTTCTTC. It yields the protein CASSEASFSRFF.

CDR3 sequence (DNA): TGTGCCAGCAGTTGGGAGGGACTTACTAACACTGAAGCTTTCTTT. It codes for CASSWEGLTNTEAFF. The rearrangement uses TRBV6-2 or TRBV6-3 and TRBJ1-1; D is perhaps TRBD1 (5 bases). Germline V gene sequence: CDR1 MNHEY, CDR2 SVGEGT. The CDR3 spans 15 residues. V was trimmed by 4 bases and J by 2 bases, leaving 14 bases between them.

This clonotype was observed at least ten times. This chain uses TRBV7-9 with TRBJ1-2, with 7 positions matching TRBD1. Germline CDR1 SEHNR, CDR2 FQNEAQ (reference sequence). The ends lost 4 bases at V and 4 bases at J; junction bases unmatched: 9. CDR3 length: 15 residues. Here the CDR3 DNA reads TGTGCCAGCAGCTCAATGGGACAGCCCAGCTATGGCTACACCTTC. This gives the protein CASSSMGQPSYGYTF. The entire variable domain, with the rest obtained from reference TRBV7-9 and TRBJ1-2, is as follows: DTGVSQNPRHKITKRGQNVTFRCDPISEHNRLYWYRQTLGQGPEFLTYFQNEAQLEKSRLLSDRFSAERPKGSFSTLEIQRTEQGDSAMYLCASSSMGQPSYGYTFGSGTRLTVV.

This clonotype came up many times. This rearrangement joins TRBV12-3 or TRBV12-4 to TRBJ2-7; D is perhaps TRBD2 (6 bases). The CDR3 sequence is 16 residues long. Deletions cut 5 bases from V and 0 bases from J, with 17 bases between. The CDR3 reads CASSGVGAGSSYEQYF. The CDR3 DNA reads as TGTGCCAGCAGTGGCGTTGGGGCGGGGAGCTCCTACGAGCAGTACTTC.

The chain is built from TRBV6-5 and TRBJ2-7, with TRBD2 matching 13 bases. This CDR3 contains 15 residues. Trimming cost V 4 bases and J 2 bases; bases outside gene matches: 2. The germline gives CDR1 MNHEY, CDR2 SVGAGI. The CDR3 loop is CASSLTSGGAYEQYF. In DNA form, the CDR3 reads TGTGCCAGCAGTTTAACTAGCGGGGGGGCCTACGAGCAGTACTTC.

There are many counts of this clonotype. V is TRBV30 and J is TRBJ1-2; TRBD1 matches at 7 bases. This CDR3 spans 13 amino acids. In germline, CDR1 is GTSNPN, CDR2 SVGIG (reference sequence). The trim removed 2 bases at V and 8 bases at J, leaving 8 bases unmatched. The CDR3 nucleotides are TGTGCCTGGAGTATGGACAGGATAGGCGGCTACACCTTC. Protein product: CAWSMDRIGGYTF.

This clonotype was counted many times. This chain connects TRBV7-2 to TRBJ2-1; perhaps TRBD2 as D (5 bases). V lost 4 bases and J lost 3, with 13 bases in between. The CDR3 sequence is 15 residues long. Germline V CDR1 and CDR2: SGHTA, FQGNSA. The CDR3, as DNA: TGTGCCAGCAGCTCAAACCCGGGAAGCTACAATGAGCAGTTCTTC. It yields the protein CASSSNPGSYNEQFF.

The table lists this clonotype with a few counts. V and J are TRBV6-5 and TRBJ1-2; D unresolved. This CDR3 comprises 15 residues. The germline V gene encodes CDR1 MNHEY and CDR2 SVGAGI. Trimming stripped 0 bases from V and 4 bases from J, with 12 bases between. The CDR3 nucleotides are TGTGCCAGCAGTTACTCCGACGCACCGGGCTATGGCTACACCTTC. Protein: CASSYSDAPGYGYTF.